Each of the 32 T cell receptor beta chains below was sequenced from the same sample in a study of shared clonotypes between healthy human individuals. CD45RO-negative CD8 cells positively selected for CCR7 made up the naive population, which excluded terminally differentiated effector memory CD45RA+ cells. The repertoire was sequenced with immunoSEQ multiplex PCR; TCRdb's copy has only in-frame clones and lacks some. This sample has over 2 million clones, with about 95% found just once. Sequenced material: naive CD8+ T cells sorted from blood. The receptor source for this set is a man between 18 and 29 years old in good health.

J is TRBJ2-7 and V is TRBV4-3, with D uncertain. Trimming took 0 bases from V and 2 from J, leaving 8 bases between them. This CDR3 is 14 amino acids long. Germline assignment: CDR1 LGHNA and CDR2 YSLEER. DNA for the CDR3: TGCGCCAGCAGCCAAGATGTGGCCGCCTACGAGCAGTACTTC. It codes for CASSQDVAAYEQYF.

The V and J genes are TRBV5-5 and TRBJ2-7; D gene uncertain. The germline V and J ends were trimmed by 1 base and 4 bases, with 9 bases remaining between them. Germline-derived CDR1 and CDR2 are SGHKS and YYEKEE (reference sequence). The CDR3 length is 13 residues. The CDR3 loop is CASSLSSVYEQYF. The CDR3 bases are TGTGCCAGCAGCTTGTCTTCTGTATACGAGCAGTACTTC.

The chain couples TRBV27 to TRBJ2-7; no clear D. The CDR3 spans 13 residues. Germline V gives CDR1 MNHEY, CDR2 SMNVEV (reference sequence). V dropped 3 bases and J dropped 2 bases, with 8 bases sitting between them. This chain's CDR3 is CASSFNVPYEQYF. The CDR3 DNA reads as TGTGCCAGCAGTTTCAACGTTCCCTACGAGCAGTACTTC.

This clone was counted once. The chain employs TRBV7-9 and TRBJ1-1; D ambiguous. V lost 1 base, J lost 1 base, and 7 bases lay in between. Germline V lookup: CDR1 SEHNR, CDR2 FQNEAQ (reference sequence). CDR3 length equals 14 residues. CDR3 residues: CASSLGPKNTEAFF. The DNA of the CDR3 is TGTGCCAGCAGCTTAGGGCCCAAGAACACTGAAGCTTTCTTT.

The chain couples TRBV6-5 to TRBJ1-6; no definite D call. Trimming left V 4 bases short and J 10 bases short, with 17 bases between. The CDR3 sequence is 15 residues long. Looked up from germline, CDR1 is MNHEY and CDR2 is SVGAGI. As DNA, the CDR3 is TGTGCCAGCAGTTTTGGGTATTTGGAAATCTCACCCCTCCACTTT. Translated, it gives CASSFGYLEISPLHF.

This rearrangement joins TRBV7-9 to TRBJ2-2, with a possible D match to TRBD1 (5 bases). The V and J ends lost 3 bases and 9 bases respectively, with 14 bases between them. From germline, CDR1 is SEHNR and CDR2 FQNEAQ (reference sequence). The CDR3 runs to 14 residues. Here the CDR3 reads CASSFPGIARELFF. CDR3 nucleotide sequence: TGTGCCAGCAGCTTCCCAGGGATCGCCCGGGAGCTGTTTTTT.

This chain uses TRBV29-1 with TRBJ2-5, with D unresolved. The CDR3 is made up of 14 amino acids. Germline lookup yields CDR1 SQVTM and CDR2 ANQGSEA. Trimming stripped 4 bases from V and 1 base from J, with 13 bases between. The CDR3 region is CSVGPPDGQETQYF. The CDR3 bases are TGCAGCGTTGGGCCCCCGGACGGCCAAGAGACCCAGTACTTC.

V is TRBV7-2 and J is TRBJ2-1; D is possibly TRBD2 (5 bases). The V and J ends lost 1 base and 3 bases respectively, with 16 bases between them. Germline V gene lookup returns CDR1 SGHTA and CDR2 FQGNSA. The CDR3 length is 17 residues. CDR3 in DNA: TGTGCCAGCAGCTTAGTTGGGCGGGCAGAGTTCTACAATGAGCAGTTCTTC. Translation gives CASSLVGRAEFYNEQFF.

V and J are TRBV11-2 and TRBJ2-3, with 9 bases aligning to TRBD2. The CDR3 length is 15 residues. V lost 3 bases to trimming and J lost 6 bases; unmatched junction nucleotides: 7. The germline V gene has CDR1 SGHAT and CDR2 FQNNGV. The CDR3 sequence: CASSFNPGTSDTQYF. The CDR3 region has the DNA TGTGCCAGCAGCTTCAACCCCGGGACTAGCGATACGCAGTATTTT.

V is TRBV5-6 and J is TRBJ1-5, with D unclear. V lost 0 bases to trimming and J lost 0 bases, with 4 bases between them. This CDR3 contains 14 residues. CDR1 and CDR2 (germline): SGHDT, YYEEEE. The CDR3 nucleotides read TGTGCCAGCAGCTTGGGTATTAGCAATCAGCCCCAGCATTTT. Translation: CASSLGISNQPQHF.

This clone was counted a single time. The chain joins TRBV5-1 to TRBJ2-7; 7 nucleotides match TRBD1. Germline CDR1 is SGHRS and CDR2 is YFSETQ. There are 13 residues in the CDR3. The J segment lost 6 bases and the V segment lost 3 bases, leaving 6 bases of the junction unmatched. CDR3 nucleotide sequence: TGCGCCAGCAGCTGGGACAGAGGGAGCGAGCAGTACTTC. The encoded protein is CASSWDRGSEQYF.

The V and J genes are TRBV27 and TRBJ2-7, with D possibly TRBD2 on 5 matching bases. In germline, CDR1 is MNHEY, CDR2 SMNVEV (reference sequence). The CDR3 totals 15 residues. The V gene lost 3 bases and the J gene lost 2 bases, with 14 bases spanning the gap. This chain's CDR3 is CASSFLSGSTYEQYF. The CDR3 DNA sequence: TGTGCCAGCAGTTTCCTGAGCGGATCTACCTACGAGCAGTACTTC.

V and J are TRBV7-9 and TRBJ2-7, with D perhaps matching TRBD1 (7 bases). V lost 6 bases to trimming and J lost 5 bases, with 17 bases between them. This CDR3 spans 14 amino acids. Germline V gene sequence: CDR1 SEHNR, CDR2 FQNEAQ (reference sequence). CDR3 DNA sequence: TGTGCCAGCAGGGAAGGAGGGGACAGACACGAGCAGTACTTC. Protein product: CASREGGDRHEQYF. Based on the CDR3 plus reference TRBV7-9 and TRBJ2-7, the full variable domain is DTGVSQNPRHKITKRGQNVTFRCDPISEHNRLYWYRQTLGQGPEFLTYFQNEAQLEKSRLLSDRFSAERPKGSFSTLEIQRTEQGDSAMYLCASREGGDRHEQYFGPGTRLTVT.

The chain is built from TRBV6-1 and TRBJ2-3; the match to TRBD2 covers 8 bases. The V segment lost 7 bases and the J segment 1 base; nucleotides outside the gene matches: 4. The CDR3 spans 14 residues. Germline V CDR1 and CDR2: MNHNS, SASEGT. The CDR3: CASKRRGGTDTQYF. The CDR3 DNA reads as TGTGCCAGCAAACGGCGGGGGGGCACAGATACGCAGTATTTT.

The rearrangement joins TRBV7-9 to TRBJ1-5; D gene unclear. Per germline, CDR1 SEHNR and CDR2 FQNEAQ (reference sequence). The germline V and J ends were trimmed by 6 bases and 0 bases, with 12 bases remaining between them. The CDR3 sequence is 15 residues long. CDR3 nucleotides: TGTGCCAGCAGTGGGGAGGGAACTAGCAATCAGCCCCAGCATTTT. As protein: CASSGEGTSNQPQHF.

This clone was recorded once. The chain uses TRBV14 and TRBJ2-7; D gene ambiguous. CDR3 length: 16 amino acids. Per the germline V gene, CDR1 is SGHDN and CDR2 is FVKESK. V was cut by 2 bases and J by 0 bases, with 14 bases left in between. The CDR3 DNA reads TGTGCCAGCAGCCAAACAACGGCGGCCAGCTCCTACGAGCAGTACTTC. It codes for CASSQTTAASSYEQYF.

The V gene is TRBV4-1, the J gene TRBJ1-1; perhaps TRBD1 as D (5 bases). The CDR3 contains 15 residues. Germline CDR1 MGHRA, CDR2 YSYEKL. V shed 4 bases and J shed 0 bases, with 12 bases lying between them. This chain's CDR3 is CASSLRGTMNTEAFF. In DNA form, the CDR3 reads TGCGCCAGCAGCCTCCGGGGCACAATGAACACTGAAGCTTTCTTT.

The gene calls are TRBV12-5 and TRBJ2-3; 7 bases match TRBD2. This CDR3 spans 14 amino acids. From germline, CDR1 is LGHNT and CDR2 FRNRAP. Trimming removed 3 bases from V and 4 bases from J; junction bases left unmatched: 4. The CDR3 DNA follows: TGTGCTAGTGGTTTTGGGGGAGGGGCAGATACGCAGTATTTT. Encoded protein: CASGFGGGADTQYF. Based on the CDR3 plus reference TRBV12-5 and TRBJ2-3, the full variable domain is DARVTQTPRHKVTEMGQEVTMRCQPILGHNTVFWYRQTMMQGLELLAYFRNRAPLDDSGMPKDRFSAEMPDATLATLKIQPSEPRDSAVYFCASGFGGGADTQYFGPGTRLTVL.

For the CDR3, the DNA is TGTGCCAGCAGTTTTATGGTCCGGGACAGGGGGATTATGAACTATGGCTACACCTTC. Translating it yields CASSFMVRDRGIMNYGYTF. This rearrangement joins TRBV28 to TRBJ1-2; 11 positions match TRBD1. Per germline, CDR1 MDHEN and CDR2 SYDVKM. The J segment lost 2 bases and the V segment lost 3 bases, leaving 14 bases of the junction unmatched. The CDR3 spans 19 residues.

The V and J genes are TRBV5-6 and TRBJ2-2; D remains unclear. The V end was cut by 0 bases, the J end by 4 bases, with 7 bases between. CDR3 length: 14 amino acids. Per germline, CDR1 SGHDT and CDR2 YYEEEE. The CDR3, as DNA: TGTGCCAGCAGCTTGGGAGCGCCCACCGGGGAGCTGTTTTTT. Translation gives CASSLGAPTGELFF.

This chain links TRBV30 with TRBJ2-7, with D perhaps TRBD1 (6 bases). Germline CDR1 and CDR2: GTSNPN and SVGIG (reference sequence). The CDR3 has 11 amino acids. Trimming took 7 bases from V and 6 from J, leaving 13 bases between them. The CDR3 here is CASEQGPEQYF. As DNA, the CDR3 is TGTGCCTCGGAACAGGGCCCCGAGCAGTACTTC.

V is TRBV11-2 and J is TRBJ2-7; 8 bases are shared with TRBD2. The germline V gene has CDR1 SGHAT and CDR2 FQNNGV. The CDR3 extends over 17 amino acids. V gave up 2 bases and J gave up 6 bases; unmatched junction bases: 15. The chain's CDR3 is CASSLLFSEREFVEQYF. The CDR3 DNA is TGTGCCAGCAGCTTATTATTTTCTGAGCGGGAGTTCGTCGAGCAGTACTTC.

The chain couples TRBV28 to TRBJ2-7; no clear D gene. Looked up from germline, CDR1 is MDHEN and CDR2 is SYDVKM. This CDR3 region has 13 residues. V was cut by 8 bases and J by 5 bases, with 16 bases left in between. CDR3 in amino acids: CASQLEPLNEQYF. CDR3 sequence (DNA): TGTGCCAGCCAATTGGAACCGTTGAACGAGCAGTACTTC.

Of note for this clone: The sample contains more than one DNA sequence encoding this CDR3. J is TRBJ2-7 and V is TRBV6-5; D is unclear. V lost 3 bases and J 3 bases, leaving 9 bases between the germline ends. Germline V gene data show CDR1 as MNHEY and CDR2 as SVGAGI. This CDR3 comprises 13 residues. The CDR3 protein is CASSYRGDYEQYF. The CDR3 DNA is TGTGCCAGCAGTTATCGCGGAGACTACGAGCAGTACTTC.

The chain uses TRBV11-2 and TRBJ1-1, with a tentative D call TRBD1 (6 bases). Germline V CDR1 and CDR2: SGHAT, FQNNGV. Trimming removed 1 base at V and 6 bases at J, with 12 bases between. This CDR3 is 14 amino acids long. CDR3 DNA sequence: TGTGCCAGCAGCTTAGCCACCTGGGGGCCTGAAGCTTTCTTT. Translation gives CASSLATWGPEAFF.

The DNA of the CDR3 is TGCGCCAGCTCTCAGGGGGGCCGGGGGTCACCCCTCCACTTT. It encodes CASSQGGRGSPLHF. The V and J genes are TRBV23-1 and TRBJ1-6; 7 nucleotides align to TRBD1. TRBV23-1 is an open reading frame whose function is uncertain. This CDR3 is built from 14 residues. J gave up 10 bases and V 8 bases, and 11 bases lay outside the gene matches.

CDR3: CSGSGGDRVISEAFF. DNA of the CDR3: TGCAGCGGATCAGGGGGGGATCGGGTCATTAGCGAAGCTTTCTTT. This chain uses TRBV29-1 with TRBJ1-1; 7 bases match TRBD1. After removal of 7 bases from V and 8 bases from J, the junction contained 19 bases not matched to a gene. This CDR3 is built from 15 residues. Per germline, CDR1 SQVTM and CDR2 ANQGSEA.

The rearrangement joins TRBV14 to TRBJ1-1; D perhaps matches TRBD1 (6 bases). V lost 4 bases, J lost 0 bases, and 15 bases lay in between. Germline V gives CDR1 SGHDN, CDR2 FVKESK. The CDR3 is made up of 16 amino acids. CDR3 protein: CASSPLRGDMNTEAFF. CDR3 nucleotide sequence: TGTGCCAGCAGCCCCCTGAGAGGGGACATGAACACTGAAGCTTTCTTT.

This clone came up a few times. Other DNA sequences within the sample encode an identical CDR3. The chain recombines TRBV19 with TRBJ2-7; D is unresolved. Trimming took 3 bases from V and 2 from J, leaving 8 bases between them. Germline loops: CDR1 LNHDA, CDR2 SQIVND (reference sequence). This CDR3 has 13 residues. The CDR3 spells CASSMGLAYEQYF. CDR3 DNA sequence: TGTGCCAGTAGTATGGGTCTAGCCTACGAGCAGTACTTC.

This chain connects TRBV5-5 to TRBJ1-6; possibly TRBD1 for D (5 bases). CDR1 is SGHKS and CDR2 is YYEKEE in the germline V gene (reference sequence). This CDR3 region has 16 residues. V was shortened by 2 bases and J by 4 bases, with 13 bases between the two germline ends. DNA of the CDR3: TGTGCCAGCAGCTTTGGGGCATATTCGTATAATTCACCCCTCCACTTT. Translating it yields CASSFGAYSYNSPLHF.

The chain employs TRBV7-9 and TRBJ2-7; no reliable D call. Per germline, CDR1 SEHNR and CDR2 FQNEAQ (reference sequence). The CDR3 is 13 amino acids. With 3 bases removed from V and 4 bases from J, the gap between germline ends came to 10 bases. The CDR3 bases are TGTGCCAGCAGCTTTCCAGGAGAGTACGAGCAGTACTTC. Amino acids: CASSFPGEYEQYF.

This clone was counted a single time. The chain employs TRBV9 and TRBJ1-2; D possibly corresponds to TRBD1 (6 bases). The CDR3 is 12 residues long. Trimming removed 2 bases at V and 14 bases at J, with 16 bases between. CDR1 and CDR2 from the germline V gene are SGDLS and YYNGEE. CDR3 region: CASSVPRGAITF. CDR3 in DNA: TGTGCCAGCAGCGTCCCCCGGGGGGCGATTACCTTC. The variable domain in full, completed from reference TRBV9 and TRBJ1-2, reads DSGVTQTPKHLITATGQRVTLRCSPRSGDLSVYWYQQSLDQGLQFLIQYYNGEERAKGNILERFSAQQFPDLHSELNLSSLELGDSALYFCASSVPRGAITFGSGTRLTVV.